Below, one T cell receptor (beta chain) is given with its context. The target antigen is unknown. One entry per CDR3 protein results from TCRdb running MiXCR on the 5' RACE reads. Of tens of thousands of distinct CDR3 sequences listed, approximately 16% are singletons. The source of the sample is a study of T-cell memory formation after mild COVID-19. Study-level results: There was no confirmation that second-wave clones peaking on day 37 were SARS-CoV-2 specific. Pre-infection memory held some responding clones, suggesting pre-existing cross-reactive T cells responded.

The CDR3 runs 15 residues. V shed 1 base, J shed 5 bases, and the junction held 10 bases outside the gene matches. Germline V CDR1 and CDR2: DFQATT, SNEGSKA (reference sequence). The sequence derives from a young man who had mild COVID-19 (a few samples of this study predate the infection). Cell type and time point are not known. Sequenced material: PBMCs or a T cell subset sorted from them (not recorded which). The rearrangement links TRBV20-1 to TRBJ2-7; 8 nucleotides line up with TRBD2. CDR3 loop: CSARVISGTMDEQYF. Here the CDR3 DNA reads TGCAGTGCTAGAGTGATTAGCGGGACTATGGACGAGCAGTACTTC.